Following are 21 T cell receptor beta chains from one sample sequenced in a study of T cells in Graves' hyperthyroidism and ophthalmopathy. Amplification of TCR beta CDR3 regions was performed using RNA transcripts as template. First-round RT-PCR of the TCR CDR3 relied on the HTBI primer set. A single record per CDR3 protein comes from TCRdb applying MiXCR to the multiplex PCR reads. This table has approximately 640,000 distinct CDR3 sequences, roughly 17% appearing once. The sequencing input was blood. These receptors all come from a man aged 50 to 59 with Graves' hyperthyroidism.

The chain uses TRBV10-3 and TRBJ2-7; TRBD2 matches at 14 bases. The CDR3 spans 16 residues. Germline assignment: CDR1 ENHRY and CDR2 SYGVKD. With 3 bases clipped from V and 5 bases from J, the junction kept 6 bases outside the gene matches. CDR3 protein: CAISDPRGLAGDEQYF. The DNA for the CDR3 is TGTGCCATCAGTGACCCAAGGGGACTAGCGGGAGACGAGCAGTACTTC.

This clonotype was observed a few times. The chain couples TRBV24-1 to TRBJ2-2; possibly TRBD2 for D (6 bases). V dropped 4 bases and J dropped 3 bases, with 8 bases sitting between them. Germline CDR1 is KGHDR and CDR2 is SFDVKD. This CDR3 contains 14 residues. The CDR3 sequence: CATSEEGYTGELFF. Here the CDR3 DNA reads TGTGCCACCAGTGAGGAGGGTTACACCGGGGAGCTGTTTTTT.

This clonotype was observed a handful of times. The CDR3 loop reads CATSGYPQETQYF. In nucleotides, the CDR3 is TGTGCCACCAGTGGGTACCCACAAGAGACCCAGTACTTC. The chain is built from TRBV24-1 and TRBJ2-5; D gene unclear. The CDR3 length is 13 residues. The germline CDR1 and CDR2 sequences are KGHDR and SFDVKD. Trimming removed 5 bases at V and 2 bases at J, with 8 bases between.

This clonotype was counted at least ten times. The V call is TRBV28, the J call TRBJ1-5; possibly TRBD1 for D (6 bases). From germline, CDR1 is MDHEN and CDR2 SYDVKM. CDR3 length: 13 residues. The CDR3 bases are TGTGCTTACGGCACAGGGTTAGCGCAGCCCCAGCATTTT. Translating it yields CAYGTGLAQPQHF.

This clonotype showed up just a few times. The genes are TRBV27 and TRBJ2-6; no clear D. The germline CDR1 and CDR2 sequences are MNHEY and SMNVEV (reference sequence). The V and J ends lost 3 bases and 0 bases respectively, with 9 bases between them. The CDR3 loop spans 16 amino acids. This CDR3 is CASSFIGLSGANVLTF. CDR3 DNA: TGTGCCAGCAGTTTTATAGGTCTCTCTGGGGCCAACGTCCTGACTTTC.

This clonotype was recorded a few times. The rearrangement links TRBV6-1 to TRBJ1-5; D is possibly TRBD1 (5 bases). Germline V gene lookup returns CDR1 MNHNS and CDR2 SASEGT. Trimming stripped 4 bases from V and 4 bases from J, with 11 bases between. The CDR3 consists of 14 residues. The CDR3 region has the DNA TGTGCCAGCAGTGGAGCAGGGCCAAATCAGCCCCAGCATTTT. This sequence encodes CASSGAGPNQPQHF.

V usage is TRBV19 and J usage is TRBJ2-1; a possible D gene is TRBD1 (6 bases). The CDR3 is 15 residues long. Germline V lookup: CDR1 LNHDA, CDR2 SQIVND (reference sequence). V lost 3 bases and J lost 6, with 15 bases in between. The CDR3: CASSMGHLQINEQFF. Written as DNA, the CDR3 is TGTGCCAGTAGTATGGGACACCTCCAGATCAATGAGCAGTTCTTC. The full variable domain, with the rest looked up from reference TRBV19 and TRBJ2-1, is DGGITQSPKYLFRKEGQNVTLSCEQNLNHDAMYWYRQDPGQGLRLIYYSQIVNDFQKGDIAEGYSVSREKKESFPLTVTSAQKNPTAFYLCASSMGHLQINEQFFGPGTRLTVL.

This clonotype occurred many times. V usage is TRBV2 and J usage is TRBJ2-1, with 14 bases fitting TRBD2. Losses at the gene ends were 3 bases for V and 9 bases for J; bases not matched to a gene: 4. Germline CDR1 is SNHLY and CDR2 is FYNNEI. CDR3 length: 15 amino acids. CDR3 sequence (DNA): TGTGCCAGCAGTGAGGGACTAGCGGGAGTAATTGAGCAGTTCTTC. Translation gives CASSEGLAGVIEQFF.

This clonotype was counted at least ten times. The rearrangement links TRBV7-2 to TRBJ2-3; TRBD2 matches at 9 bases. J gave up 2 bases and V 5 bases, and 11 bases lay outside the gene matches. Germline-derived CDR1 and CDR2 are SGHTA and FQGNSA. CDR3 length: 17 amino acids. The CDR3 DNA reads TGTGCCAGCAGCCTCCCAATGACTAGCGGACACACAGATACGCAGTATTTT. It encodes CASSLPMTSGHTDTQYF.

This clonotype was detected ten times or more. The chain has TRBV12-5 and TRBJ1-1; no reliable D call. Germline CDR1 and CDR2: LGHNT and FRNRAP. The CDR3 is 13 amino acids. V lost 1 base to trimming and J lost 1 base, with 4 bases between them. This CDR3 is CASGLGANTEAFF. For the CDR3, the DNA is TGTGCTAGTGGTTTGGGGGCGAACACTGAAGCTTTCTTT.

Concerning this clonotype: The germline gene is not matched at one end of the junction; a read error may be the cause. The CDR3 loop is CVSSFGQQEAFF. The CDR3 bases are TGTGTCAGCAGTTTCGGACAGCAGGAAGCTTTCTTT. V and J are TRBV6-8 and TRBJ1-1, with D possibly TRBD1 on 6 matching bases. Germline assignment: CDR1 MNHGY and CDR2 SAAAGT. This CDR3 contains 12 residues.

This clonotype came up many times. The V and J genes are TRBV27 and TRBJ1-5; 7 nucleotides align to TRBD1. The trim removed 8 bases at V and 1 base at J, leaving 14 bases unmatched. Per the germline V gene, CDR1 is MNHEY and CDR2 is SMNVEV (reference sequence). The length of the CDR3 is 17 residues. In DNA, the CDR3 is TGTGCCAGCTCACCGAGTAGGGGGCAAAGCAGCAATCAGCCCCAGCATTTT. Translation gives CASSPSRGQSSNQPQHF.

The chain carries TRBV3-1 and TRBJ2-2, with 9 bases aligning to TRBD2. This CDR3 spans 16 amino acids. Germline values: CDR1 LGHDT, CDR2 YNNKEL (reference sequence). J was trimmed by 3 bases and V by 4 bases; bases with no gene match: 6. The CDR3 DNA reads as TGTGCCAGCAGCCCTCGACTAGCGGATTACACCGGGGAGCTGTTTTTT. The encoded protein is CASSPRLADYTGELFF.

This clonotype occurred many times. This rearrangement joins TRBV27 to TRBJ2-7, with 10 positions matching TRBD2. CDR1 is MNHEY, CDR2 SMNVEV, per germline (reference sequence). This CDR3 is 14 amino acids long. The V segment lost 2 bases and the J segment 2 bases; nucleotides outside the gene matches: 0. The CDR3 bases are TGTGCCAGCAGTTTACTAGCGGGGGCCTACGAGCAGTACTTC. Protein product: CASSLLAGAYEQYF.

This clonotype was recorded many times. The chain has TRBV24-1 and TRBJ2-5; D gene unclear. V lost 0 bases, J lost 3 bases, and 1 base lay in between. CDR1 KGHDR and CDR2 SFDVKD come from the germline V gene. This CDR3 spans 12 amino acids. For the CDR3, the DNA is TGTGCCACCAGTGATTTGGAAGAGACCCAGTACTTC. Amino acid sequence: CATSDLEETQYF.

The rearrangement joins TRBV20-1 to TRBJ2-7, with 8 bases lining up with TRBD2. This CDR3 spans 14 amino acids. Germline V CDR1 and CDR2: DFQATT, SNEGSKA (reference sequence). V lost 5 bases, J lost 4 bases, and 10 bases stayed unmatched. This CDR3 is CSAQIAGKAYEQYF. The CDR3 coding sequence is TGCAGTGCTCAAATAGCGGGAAAAGCGTACGAGCAGTACTTC.

This clonotype appeared a few times. The chain has TRBV18 and TRBJ1-1; D remains ambiguous. CDR3 length: 13 residues. The V end was cut by 3 bases, the J end by 3 bases, with 8 bases between. The germline gives CDR1 KGHSH, CDR2 LQKENI. DNA of the CDR3: TGTGCCAGCTCACCTGTGAAGGACACTGAAGCTTTCTTT. Amino acid sequence: CASSPVKDTEAFF.

This clonotype showed up just a few times. This chain uses TRBV6-2 or TRBV6-3 with TRBJ2-3; 12 bases align to TRBD1. V gave up 10 bases and J gave up 6 bases; unmatched junction bases: 5. The CDR3 covers 13 residues. The germline V gene encodes CDR1 MNHEY and CDR2 SVGEGT. The CDR3 region has the DNA TGTGCCATGGGACAGGGGGCTGCGGATACGCAGTATTTT. This encodes CAMGQGAADTQYF.

This clonotype has only a few counts. The V call is TRBV28, the J call TRBJ2-1, with D tentatively TRBD2 (6 bases). The length of the CDR3 is 16 residues. Per the germline V gene, CDR1 is MDHEN and CDR2 is SYDVKM. V gave up 5 bases and J gave up 0 bases, with 14 bases separating them. CDR3 protein: CASSPTGGNSYNEQFF. Written as DNA, the CDR3 is TGTGCCAGCAGTCCAACCGGCGGGAACTCCTACAATGAGCAGTTCTTC.

This clonotype was found many times. J is TRBJ1-1 and V is TRBV6-2 or TRBV6-3; 9 nucleotides align to TRBD1. The germline V gene encodes CDR1 MNHEY and CDR2 SVGEGT. This CDR3 has 14 residues. Losses at the gene ends were 4 bases for V and 5 bases for J; bases not matched to a gene: 5. The CDR3 DNA reads as TGTGCCAGCAGTTTTACAGGGGGCGCGACTGAAGCTTTCTTT. Its translation: CASSFTGGATEAFF.

This clonotype has ten or more counts. The genes are TRBV6-5 and TRBJ1-6, with TRBD1 identical over 9 bases. Germline CDR1 MNHEY, CDR2 SVGAGI. CDR3 size: 19 residues. With 0 bases clipped from V and 7 bases from J, the junction kept 13 bases outside the gene matches. The CDR3 reads CASSYSPGQGLRGNSPLHF. The DNA of the CDR3 is TGTGCCAGCAGTTACTCTCCGGGACAGGGACTTAGGGGGAATTCACCCCTCCACTTT.